The 5 T cell receptor beta chains presented below share a single source sample, sequenced in a study of blood T cells in healthy people across ages. A second PCR of 7 to 11 cycles used a sample-barcoded 5' primer and a J-beta primer mix. TCRdb itself ran the 5' RACE reads through MiXCR, one entry per CDR3 protein. The sample has some 640,000 distinct CDR3 sequences, 45% to 50% seen once; the top ten hold roughly 30%. Sequenced sample: blood. The receptors originated from a woman aged 60-75 years in good health.

The gene calls are TRBV6-2 or TRBV6-3 and TRBJ2-2, with D perhaps matching TRBD2 (5 bases). V was pared by 5 bases and J by 4 bases, with 11 bases between. The germline V gene encodes CDR1 MNHEY and CDR2 SVGEGT. CDR3 length: 14 amino acids. The CDR3 coding sequence is TGTGCCAGCAGTACCGGACGGGGCACCGGGGAGCTGTTTTTT. Translated, it gives CASSTGRGTGELFF.

V and J are TRBV5-1 and TRBJ1-2; D unclear. V shed 2 bases and J shed 8 bases, with 13 bases lying between them. This CDR3 spans 13 amino acids. The germline V gene encodes CDR1 SGHRS and CDR2 YFSETQ. The CDR3 region is CASSFDRYWGYTF. The CDR3 DNA follows: TGCGCCAGCAGCTTTGACCGGTACTGGGGCTACACCTTC.

V usage is TRBV4-2 and J usage is TRBJ2-2; D is unresolved. The germline V gene has CDR1 LGHNA and CDR2 YNFKEQ. V dropped 1 base and J dropped 1 base, with 4 bases sitting between them. The CDR3 contains 14 residues. CDR3 residues: CASSQGENTGELFF. The CDR3 region has the DNA TGTGCCAGCAGCCAAGGCGAGAACACCGGGGAGCTGTTTTTT.

Only a few counts were recorded for this clonotype. The gene calls are TRBV12-3 or TRBV12-4 and TRBJ2-7, with TRBD2 identical over 10 bases. V gave up 4 bases and J gave up 6 bases; unmatched junction bases: 6. CDR3 size: 14 residues. CDR3 bases: TGTGCCAGCAGTTACGTGCGACTAGCGGGCGAGCAGTACTTC. This sequence encodes CASSYVRLAGEQYF.

This clonotype was counted a single time. The chain recombines TRBV5-6 with TRBJ2-5; D perhaps matches TRBD2 (5 bases). The CDR3 is made up of 14 amino acids. Germline V CDR1 and CDR2: SGHDT, YYEEEE. Trimming took 2 bases from V and 11 from J, leaving 19 bases between them. In DNA, the CDR3 is TGTGCCAGCAGCTTTCAAGTTTTCGGGAATGAGCAGTACTTC. It codes for CASSFQVFGNEQYF.